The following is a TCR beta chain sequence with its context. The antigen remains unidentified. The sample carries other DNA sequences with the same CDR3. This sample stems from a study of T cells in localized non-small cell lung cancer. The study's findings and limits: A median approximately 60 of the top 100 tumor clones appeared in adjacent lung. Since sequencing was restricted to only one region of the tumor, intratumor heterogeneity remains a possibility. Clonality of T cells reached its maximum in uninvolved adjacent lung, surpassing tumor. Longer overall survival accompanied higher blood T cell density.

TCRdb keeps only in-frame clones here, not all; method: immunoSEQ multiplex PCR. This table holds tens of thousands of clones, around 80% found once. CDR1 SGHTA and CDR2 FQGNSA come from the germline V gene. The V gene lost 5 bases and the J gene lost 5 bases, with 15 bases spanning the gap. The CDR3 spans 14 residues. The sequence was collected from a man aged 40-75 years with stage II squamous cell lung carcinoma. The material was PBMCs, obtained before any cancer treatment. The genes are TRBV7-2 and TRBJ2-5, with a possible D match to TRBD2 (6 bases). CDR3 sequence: CASSLAGRGETQYF. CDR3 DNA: TGTGCCAGCAGCCTCGCCGGGAGAGGGGAGACCCAGTACTTC.